This T cell receptor (beta chain) was obtained from a study of CD8 T cells in Susac syndrome. The RNA, about 0.5 to 1 ug, was put through reverse transcription using random hexamers. By means of immunoSEQ multiplex PCR, TCR beta CDR3 spanning 54 Vbeta and 13 Jbeta underwent amplification. TCRdb re-called the immunoSEQ multiplex PCR reads through MiXCR, storing one row per CDR3 protein. The sample lists 210,000 or so distinct CDR3 sequences; approximately 90% were seen once. The TCR sequence derives from a human donor with multiple sclerosis. Sequenced sample: CD8+ T cells from PBMCs.

The CDR3 sequence: CASSWGGGRYEQYF. CDR3 nucleotide sequence: TGTGCCAGCAGCTGGGGAGGGGGAAGGTACGAGCAGTACTTC. V usage is TRBV11-2 and J usage is TRBJ2-7; D is perhaps TRBD2 (7 bases). V gave up 4 bases and J gave up 4 bases, with 14 bases separating them. CDR1 and CDR2 (germline): SGHAT, FQNNGV. The CDR3 runs 14 residues.